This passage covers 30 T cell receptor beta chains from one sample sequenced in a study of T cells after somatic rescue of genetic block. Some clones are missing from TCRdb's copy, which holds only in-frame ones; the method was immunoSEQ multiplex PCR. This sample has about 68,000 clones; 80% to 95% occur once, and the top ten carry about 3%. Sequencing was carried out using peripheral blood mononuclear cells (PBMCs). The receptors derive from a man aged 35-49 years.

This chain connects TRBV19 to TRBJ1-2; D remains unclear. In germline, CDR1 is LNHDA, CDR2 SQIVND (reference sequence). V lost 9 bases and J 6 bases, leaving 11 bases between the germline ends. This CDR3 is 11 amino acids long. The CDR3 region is CASLGSNGYTF. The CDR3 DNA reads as TGTGCCAGCCTCGGAAGCAATGGCTACACCTTC.

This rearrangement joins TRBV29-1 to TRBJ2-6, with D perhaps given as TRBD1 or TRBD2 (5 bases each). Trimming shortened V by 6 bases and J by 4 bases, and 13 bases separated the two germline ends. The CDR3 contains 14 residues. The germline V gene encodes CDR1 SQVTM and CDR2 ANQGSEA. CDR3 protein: CSVGAGAGANVLTF. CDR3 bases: TGCAGCGTCGGGGCAGGTGCCGGGGCCAACGTCCTGACTTTC.

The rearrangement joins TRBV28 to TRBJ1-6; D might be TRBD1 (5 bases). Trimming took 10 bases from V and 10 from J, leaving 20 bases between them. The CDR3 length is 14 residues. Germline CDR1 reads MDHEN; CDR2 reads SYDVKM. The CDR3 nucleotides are TGTGCCACTTCCTGGGGCATTAGGGGATCACCCCTCCACTTT. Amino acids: CATSWGIRGSPLHF.

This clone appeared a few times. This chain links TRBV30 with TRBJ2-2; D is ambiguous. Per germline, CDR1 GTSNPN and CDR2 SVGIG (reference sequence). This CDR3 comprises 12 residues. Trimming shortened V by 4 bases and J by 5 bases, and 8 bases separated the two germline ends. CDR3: CAWNVRTGELFF. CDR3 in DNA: TGTGCCTGGAACGTGAGGACCGGGGAGCTGTTTTTT.

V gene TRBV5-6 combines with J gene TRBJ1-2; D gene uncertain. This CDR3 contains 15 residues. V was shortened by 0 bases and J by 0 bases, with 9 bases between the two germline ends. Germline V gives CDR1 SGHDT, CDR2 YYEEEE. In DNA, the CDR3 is TGTGCCAGCAGCTTGGAGGCAGCTACTAACTATGGCTACACCTTC. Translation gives CASSLEAATNYGYTF.

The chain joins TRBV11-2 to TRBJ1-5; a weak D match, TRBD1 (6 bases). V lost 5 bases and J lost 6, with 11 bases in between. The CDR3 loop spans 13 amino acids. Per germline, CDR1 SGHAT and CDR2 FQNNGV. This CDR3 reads CASSAQGGQPQHF. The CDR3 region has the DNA TGTGCCAGCAGCGCACAGGGCGGTCAGCCCCAGCATTTT.

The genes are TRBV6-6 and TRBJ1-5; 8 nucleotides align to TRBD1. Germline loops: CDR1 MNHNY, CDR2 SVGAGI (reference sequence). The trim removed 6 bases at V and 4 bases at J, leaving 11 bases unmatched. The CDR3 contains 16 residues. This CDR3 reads CASSPPGQGRNQPQHF. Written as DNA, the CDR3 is TGTGCCAGCAGCCCCCCCGGACAGGGAAGAAATCAGCCCCAGCATTTT.

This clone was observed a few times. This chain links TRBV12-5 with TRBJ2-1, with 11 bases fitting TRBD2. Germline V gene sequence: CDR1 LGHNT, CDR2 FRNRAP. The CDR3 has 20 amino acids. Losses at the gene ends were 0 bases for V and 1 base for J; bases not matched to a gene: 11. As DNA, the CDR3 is TGTGCTAGTGGTTTGGTAGTAGCGGGGGGGCTACTACAGTCCTACAATGAGCAGTTCTTC. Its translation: CASGLVVAGGLLQSYNEQFF.

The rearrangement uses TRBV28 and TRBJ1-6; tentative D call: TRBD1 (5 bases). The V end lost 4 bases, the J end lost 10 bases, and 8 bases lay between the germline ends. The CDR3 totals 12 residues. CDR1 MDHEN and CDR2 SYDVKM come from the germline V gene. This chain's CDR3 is CASSSRGSPLHF. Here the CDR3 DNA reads TGTGCCAGCAGTTCCCGGGGGTCACCCCTCCACTTT.

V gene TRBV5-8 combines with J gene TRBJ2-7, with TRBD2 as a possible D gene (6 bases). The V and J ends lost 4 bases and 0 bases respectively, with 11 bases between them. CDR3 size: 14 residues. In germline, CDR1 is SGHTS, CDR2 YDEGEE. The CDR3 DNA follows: TGTGCCAGCAGCCGGGCGGGGAGCTCCTACGAGCAGTACTTC. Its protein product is CASSRAGSSYEQYF.

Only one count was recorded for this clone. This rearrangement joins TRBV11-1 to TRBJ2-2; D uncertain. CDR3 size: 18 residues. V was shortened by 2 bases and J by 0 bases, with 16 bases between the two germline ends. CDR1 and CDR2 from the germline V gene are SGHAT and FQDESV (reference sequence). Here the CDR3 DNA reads TGTGCCAGCAGCTTAAAAATCCCCCACAGCACGAACACCGGGGAGCTGTTTTTT. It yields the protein CASSLKIPHSTNTGELFF.

CDR3 sequence (DNA): TGTGCCAGCAGACAACTACAGGGGAGACTTGAAAAACTGTTTTTT. This encodes CASRQLQGRLEKLFF. The chain recombines TRBV6-1 with TRBJ1-4, with TRBD1 identical over 7 bases. The germline V gene has CDR1 MNHNS and CDR2 SASEGT. V dropped 6 bases and J dropped 7; count of bases not matched to a gene: 11. The CDR3 loop spans 15 amino acids.

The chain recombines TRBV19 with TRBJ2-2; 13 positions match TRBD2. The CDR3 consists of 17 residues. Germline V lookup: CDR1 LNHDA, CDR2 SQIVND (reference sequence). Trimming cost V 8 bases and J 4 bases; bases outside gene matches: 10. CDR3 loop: CASVGTSGKRGTGELFF. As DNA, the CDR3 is TGTGCCAGTGTTGGGACTAGCGGGAAGCGGGGCACCGGGGAGCTGTTTTTT.

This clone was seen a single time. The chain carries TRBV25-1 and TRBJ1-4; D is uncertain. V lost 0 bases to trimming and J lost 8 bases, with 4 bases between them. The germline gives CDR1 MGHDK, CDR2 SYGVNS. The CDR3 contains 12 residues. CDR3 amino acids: CASSEYKEKLFF. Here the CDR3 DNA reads TGTGCCAGCAGTGAATATAAGGAAAAACTGTTTTTT.

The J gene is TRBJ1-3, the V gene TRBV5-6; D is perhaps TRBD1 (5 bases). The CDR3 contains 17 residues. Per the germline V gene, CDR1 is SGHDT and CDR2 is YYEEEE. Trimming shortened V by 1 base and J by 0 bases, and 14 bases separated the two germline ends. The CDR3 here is CASSLTPGRASGNTIYF. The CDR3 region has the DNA TGTGCCAGCAGCTTGACCCCGGGGCGGGCCTCTGGAAACACCATATATTTT.

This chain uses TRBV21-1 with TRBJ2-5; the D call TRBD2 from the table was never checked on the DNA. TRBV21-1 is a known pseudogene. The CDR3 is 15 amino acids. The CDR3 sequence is CASSQRAGSQETQYF. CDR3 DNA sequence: TGTGCCAGCAGCCAAAGAGCGGGGAGCCAAGAGACCCAGTACTTC.

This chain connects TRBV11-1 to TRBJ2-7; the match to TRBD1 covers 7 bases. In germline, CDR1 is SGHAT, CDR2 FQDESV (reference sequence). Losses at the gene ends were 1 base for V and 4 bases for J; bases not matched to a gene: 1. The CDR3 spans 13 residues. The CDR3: CASSLDRGYEQYF. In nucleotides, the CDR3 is TGTGCCAGCAGCTTAGACAGGGGATACGAGCAGTACTTC. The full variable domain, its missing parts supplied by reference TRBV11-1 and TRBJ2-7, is EAEVAQSPRYKITEKSQAVAFWCDPISGHATLYWYRQILGQGPELLVQFQDESVVDDSQLPKDRFSAERLKGVDSTLKIQPAELGDSAMYLCASSLDRGYEQYFGPGTRLTVT.

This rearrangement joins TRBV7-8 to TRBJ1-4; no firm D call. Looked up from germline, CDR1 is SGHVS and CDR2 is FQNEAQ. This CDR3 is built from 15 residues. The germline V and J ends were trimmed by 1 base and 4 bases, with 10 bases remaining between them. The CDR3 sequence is CASSLGYAGNEKLFF. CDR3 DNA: TGTGCCAGCAGCTTAGGGTATGCCGGTAATGAAAAACTGTTTTTT.

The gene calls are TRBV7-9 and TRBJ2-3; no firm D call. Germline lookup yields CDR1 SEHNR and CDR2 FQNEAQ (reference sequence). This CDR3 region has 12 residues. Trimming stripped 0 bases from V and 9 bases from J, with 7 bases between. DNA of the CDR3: TGTGCCAGCAGCTTAGCGCCGGAGACGCAGTATTTT. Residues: CASSLAPETQYF.

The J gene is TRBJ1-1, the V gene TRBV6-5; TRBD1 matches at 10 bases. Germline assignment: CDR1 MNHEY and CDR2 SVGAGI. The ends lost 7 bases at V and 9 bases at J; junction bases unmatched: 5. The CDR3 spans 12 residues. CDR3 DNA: TGTGCCAGCACAAAGGGACAGGGGCAAGCTTTCTTT. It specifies CASTKGQGQAFF.

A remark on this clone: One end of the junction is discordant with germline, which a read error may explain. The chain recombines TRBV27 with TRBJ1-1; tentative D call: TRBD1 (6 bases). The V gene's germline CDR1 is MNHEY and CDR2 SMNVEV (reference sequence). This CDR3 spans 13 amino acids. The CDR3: CASSLSGDAEAFF. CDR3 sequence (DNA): TGTGCCAGCAGCTTATCAGGGGACGCTGAAGCTTTCTTT.

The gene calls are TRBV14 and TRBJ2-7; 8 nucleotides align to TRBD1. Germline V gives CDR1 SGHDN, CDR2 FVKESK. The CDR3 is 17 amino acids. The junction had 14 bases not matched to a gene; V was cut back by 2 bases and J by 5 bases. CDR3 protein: CASSQLSWRRGPNEQYF. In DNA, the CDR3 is TGTGCCAGCAGCCAACTCAGCTGGCGCAGGGGGCCCAACGAGCAGTACTTC.

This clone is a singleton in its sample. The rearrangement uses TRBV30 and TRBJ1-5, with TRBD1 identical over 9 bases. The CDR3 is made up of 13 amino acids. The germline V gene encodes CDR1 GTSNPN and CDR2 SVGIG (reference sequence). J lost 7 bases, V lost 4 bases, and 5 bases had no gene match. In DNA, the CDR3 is TGTGCCTGGACCCAACAGGGGGCCCAGCCCCAGCATTTT. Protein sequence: CAWTQQGAQPQHF.

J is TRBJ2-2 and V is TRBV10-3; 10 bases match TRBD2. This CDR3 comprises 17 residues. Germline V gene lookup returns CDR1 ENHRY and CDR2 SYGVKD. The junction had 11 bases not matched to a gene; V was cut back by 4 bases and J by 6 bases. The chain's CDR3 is CAISGSSAGGSAGELFF. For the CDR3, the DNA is TGTGCCATCAGTGGGTCCTCAGCGGGAGGGAGCGCCGGGGAGCTGTTTTTT.

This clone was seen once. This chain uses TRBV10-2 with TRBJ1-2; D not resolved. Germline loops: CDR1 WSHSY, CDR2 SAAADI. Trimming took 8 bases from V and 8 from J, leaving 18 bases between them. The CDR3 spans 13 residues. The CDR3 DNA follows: TGCGCCAGCGGACCGGGTCCTATTGCGGGCTACACCTTC. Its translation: CASGPGPIAGYTF.

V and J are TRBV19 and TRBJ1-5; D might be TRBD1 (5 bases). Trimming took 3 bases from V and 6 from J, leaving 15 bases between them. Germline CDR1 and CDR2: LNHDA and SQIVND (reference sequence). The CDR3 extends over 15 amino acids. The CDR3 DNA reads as TGTGCCAGTAGTATCCAGACTGGGGCCGGTCAGCCCCAGCATTTT. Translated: CASSIQTGAGQPQHF.

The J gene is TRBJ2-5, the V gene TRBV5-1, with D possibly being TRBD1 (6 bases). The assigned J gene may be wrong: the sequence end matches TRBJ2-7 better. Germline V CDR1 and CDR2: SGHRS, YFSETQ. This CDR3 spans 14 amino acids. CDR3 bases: TGCGCCAGCAGCTGGGACACGGGGTCGTACGAGCAGTACTTC. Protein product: CASSWDTGSYEQYF.

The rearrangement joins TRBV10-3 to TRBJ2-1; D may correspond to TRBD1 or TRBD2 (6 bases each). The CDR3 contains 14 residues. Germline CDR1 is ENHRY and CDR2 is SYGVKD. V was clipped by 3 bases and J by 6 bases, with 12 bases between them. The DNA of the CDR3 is TGTGCCATCAGTGATCCGGGGGCAGGCAATGAGCAGTTCTTC. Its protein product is CAISDPGAGNEQFF.

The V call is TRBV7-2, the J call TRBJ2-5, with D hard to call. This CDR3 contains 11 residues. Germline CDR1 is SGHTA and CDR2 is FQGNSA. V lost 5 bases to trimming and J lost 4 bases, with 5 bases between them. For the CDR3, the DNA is TGTGCCAGCAGCGCGCGAGAGACCCAGTACTTC. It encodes CASSARETQYF. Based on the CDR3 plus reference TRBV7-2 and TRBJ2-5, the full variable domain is GAGVSQSPSNKVTEKGKDVELRCDPISGHTALYWYRQSLGQGLEFLIYFQGNSAPDKSGLPSDRFSAERTGGSVSTLTIQRTQQEDSAVYLCASSARETQYFGPGTRLLVL.

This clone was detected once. Here the CDR3 reads CASSSGTSGRVTGELFF. DNA for the CDR3: TGCGCCAGCAGCTCCGGGACTAGCGGGAGGGTCACCGGGGAGCTGTTTTTT. This sequence joins TRBV5-1 and TRBJ2-2; 16 nucleotides align to TRBD2. V lost 3 bases, J lost 4 bases, and 3 bases stayed unmatched. The length of the CDR3 is 17 residues. The germline V gene has CDR1 SGHRS and CDR2 YFSETQ.